The T cell receptor beta chain described here comes from a study of T-cell reconstitution after alpha-beta-depleted transplantation in children. Whole-study findings and limits: Several patients had high TCRbeta diversity at day 60; it came from surviving recipient T cells and thymic progenitors. It was newly produced T cells that mostly accounted for T-cell counts and diversity one year after transplant. Two months or so post-transplant, alpha-beta T cells reportedly derived from several hundred expanded graft clones.

Library preparation (for TCRbeta) was performed with unique molecular identifiers. TCRdb reprocessed the PCR reads via MiXCR and lists one record per CDR3 protein. The sample lists over 150,000 distinct CDR3 sequences, 11% occurring once. CDR3 size: 17 residues. The germline CDR1 and CDR2 sequences are MGHRA and YSYEKL. Trimming shortened V by 1 base and J by 1 base, and 17 bases separated the two germline ends. In its sample, this clonotype was seen many times. Its antigen is undetermined. The sequencing used PBMCs, collected before TCRalphabeta/CD19-depleted stem cell transplant. This clonotype was obtained from a boy aged 2 to 10 with acute myeloid leukemia, due to receive a stem cell transplant. This chain links TRBV4-1 with TRBJ2-7; D not certain. CDR3 nucleotide sequence: TGCGCCAGCAGCCAAGTAACAGATCCCTCATGGTCCTACGAGCAGTACTTC. Its protein product is CASSQVTDPSWSYEQYF.